A single sample is the source of the 14 T cell receptor beta chains below, sequenced in a study of CD8 T cells in ankylosing spondylitis (dated by TCRdb to the late 2010s). The method behind the library was 5' RACE. Instrument on record: Illumina HiSeq 2500. The public reads were reanalyzed by TCRdb: fastp trimming at Q25, MiXCR alignment, in-frame beta chains only. Under each unique CDR3 protein, matching rows form one entry showing the most common genes and DNA. For this sample there are around 300,000 distinct CDR3 sequences; about 9.9% appear just once. The ten biggest clones cover roughly 9.5% of the sample. Sequenced: blood, either unsorted or a sorted T cell fraction (not recorded which). Receptors were obtained from a female donor with ankylosing spondylitis or in good health (not recorded which).

This clonotype was found many times. This chain links TRBV20-1 with TRBJ1-5; 7 bases fit TRBD1. Germline CDR1 DFQATT, CDR2 SNEGSKA (reference sequence). CDR3 size: 14 residues. The V and J ends lost 3 bases and 3 bases, in that order; junction bases with no gene match: 5. The CDR3 region has the DNA TGCAGTGCTAGCGGGGACAGTAACAATCAGCCCCAGCATTTT. Amino acids: CSASGDSNNQPQHF.

This chain joins TRBV14 and TRBJ2-2; D possibly corresponds to TRBD2 (6 bases). This CDR3 contains 14 residues. Trimming removed 3 bases from V and 4 bases from J, with 9 bases in between. Germline CDR1 reads SGHDN; CDR2 reads FVKESK. Here the CDR3 reads CASSQGLGTGELFF. CDR3 coding DNA: TGTGCCAGCAGCCAGGGACTGGGCACCGGGGAGCTGTTTTTT.

This clonotype has more than one count but fewer than ten. The chain uses TRBV3-1 and TRBJ1-1, with D uncertain. The ends were cut back, 6 bases at V and 2 bases at J, with 7 bases in the middle. This CDR3 contains 12 residues. Germline assignment: CDR1 LGHDT and CDR2 YNNKEL (reference sequence). For the CDR3, the DNA is TGTGCCAGCAGTCACACTAACACTGAAGCTTTCTTT. Translated, it gives CASSHTNTEAFF.

This clonotype came up once. The genes are TRBV6-1 and TRBJ2-2; TRBD2 matches 9 bases. This CDR3 has 18 amino acids. V was clipped by 4 bases and J by 2 bases; unmatched bases: 11. Germline V gene lookup returns CDR1 MNHNS and CDR2 SASEGT. CDR3 nucleotide sequence: TGTGCCAGCAGTGCCCACCGTCGGACTAGCGTAAACACCGGGGAGCTGTTTTTT. This encodes CASSAHRRTSVNTGELFF.

This clonotype was observed a few times. V gene TRBV10-3 combines with J gene TRBJ2-1, with no clear D. Germline CDR1 and CDR2: ENHRY and SYGVKD. This CDR3 is built from 12 residues. V lost 7 bases and J 4 bases, leaving 8 bases between the germline ends. In DNA form, the CDR3 reads TGTGCCATCATGGGTCGGTACAATGAGCAGTTCTTC. Its protein is CAIMGRYNEQFF.

This clonotype was observed many times. The chain links TRBV6-5 to TRBJ2-2; tentative D call: TRBD2 (5 bases). Trimming removed 1 base at V and 6 bases at J, with 9 bases between. CDR1 MNHEY and CDR2 SVGAGI come from the germline V gene. The CDR3 consists of 14 residues. The CDR3, as DNA: TGTGCCAGCAGTTACTATCGGGGTGCCGGGGAGCTGTTTTTT. This sequence encodes CASSYYRGAGELFF.

Ten or more counts support this clonotype. This chain links TRBV5-1 with TRBJ2-7; D possibly matches TRBD1 or TRBD2 (5 bases each). The CDR3 spans 15 residues. The V and J ends lost 0 bases and 1 base respectively, with 11 bases between them. Germline V lookup: CDR1 SGHRS, CDR2 YFSETQ. The CDR3 DNA sequence: TGCGCCAGCAGCTTGGTCGGGACCCAGTCCTACGAGCAGTACTTC. Translated, it gives CASSLVGTQSYEQYF.

This clonotype has ten or more counts. The chain carries TRBV6-1 and TRBJ2-7, with a weak D call TRBD2 (6 bases). This CDR3 has 13 amino acids. Trimming removed 5 bases from V and 5 bases from J, with 13 bases in between. Germline V lookup: CDR1 MNHNS, CDR2 SASEGT. The CDR3 DNA reads TGTGCCAGCAGTATGGCAGGGAGGCACGAGCAGTACTTC. Amino acids: CASSMAGRHEQYF.

This clonotype was seen ten or more times. The chain carries TRBV7-3 and TRBJ1-1, with D uncertain. The germline CDR1 and CDR2 sequences are SGHTA and FQGTGA. Trimming took off 5 bases at V and 1 base at J, with 8 bases between the two ends. This CDR3 contains 13 residues. CDR3 sequence: CASSHYWNTEAFF. The CDR3 nucleotides read TGTGCCAGCAGCCATTATTGGAACACTGAAGCTTTCTTT.

This clonotype was seen repeatedly, ten times or more. V and J are TRBV15 and TRBJ2-5; a weak D match, TRBD1 (5 bases). From germline, CDR1 is LNHNV and CDR2 YYDKDF (reference sequence). With 7 bases removed from V and 5 bases from J, the gap between germline ends came to 17 bases. The CDR3 spans 14 residues. The chain's CDR3 is CATKLGDVQETQYF. CDR3 sequence (DNA): TGTGCCACCAAGTTAGGGGATGTCCAGGAGACCCAGTACTTC.

This clonotype was seen repeatedly, ten times or more. The rearrangement links TRBV6-1 to TRBJ2-7, with TRBD1 as a possible D gene (5 bases). V lost 1 base and J 4 bases, leaving 11 bases between the germline ends. Germline V gene data show CDR1 as MNHNS and CDR2 as SASEGT. The CDR3 has 14 amino acids. The CDR3 loop reads CASSEEETVYEQYF. CDR3 sequence (DNA): TGTGCCAGCAGTGAAGAGGAGACAGTTTACGAGCAGTACTTC.

This clonotype was recorded many times. CDR3 in DNA: TGTGCCAGCAGCGTCCCCAAGGGCACTGAAGCTTTCTTT. Translation gives CASSVPKGTEAFF. The rearrangement uses TRBV5-5 and TRBJ1-1; D ambiguous. V dropped 4 bases and J dropped 4 bases, with 11 bases sitting between them. Germline V gene sequence: CDR1 SGHKS, CDR2 YYEKEE (reference sequence). This CDR3 has 13 amino acids.

This clonotype was counted many times. The chain employs TRBV7-9 and TRBJ1-3; D is uncertain. The CDR3 is 14 amino acids. V was clipped by 3 bases and J by 2 bases, with 8 bases between them. From germline, CDR1 is SEHNR and CDR2 FQNEAQ (reference sequence). The CDR3 sequence: CASSFVGTGNTIYF. The CDR3 nucleotides are TGTGCCAGCAGCTTCGTGGGGACTGGAAACACCATATATTTT.

This clonotype has at least ten counts. The chain uses TRBV12-3 or TRBV12-4 and TRBJ2-3; D is perhaps TRBD1 (6 bases). Trimming cost V 3 bases and J 9 bases, with 10 bases left between them. This CDR3 spans 12 amino acids. CDR3 protein: CASSFTGNTQYF. CDR3 nucleotide sequence: TGTGCCAGCAGTTTTACAGGGAACACGCAGTATTTT.